The following is a T cell receptor (beta chain) sequence with its context. The germline V gene encodes CDR1 MDHEN and CDR2 SYDVKM. CDR3 size: 14 residues. Trimming at V came to 5 bases and at J to 5 bases, leaving 6 bases not matched to a gene. This specimen belongs to a study of blood T cell repertoires in COVID-19. In the study's own analysis: Amplification of reference gene primers provided the estimated nucleated cell counts. Some clones are missing from TCRdb's copy, which holds only in-frame ones; the method was immunoSEQ multiplex PCR. The DNA gave D and trimming, while V, J and clone size come from that table. Among 250,000 or so clones listed, about 91% were seen once.

J is TRBJ2-7 and V is TRBV28, with 10 bases that match TRBD1. This clonotype was sampled from a woman between 40 and 50 years old who had recovered from COVID-19. Source material: peripheral blood. The CDR3 protein is CASSLGTGVNEQYF. CDR3 DNA sequence: TGTGCCAGCAGTCTCGGGACAGGGGTGAACGAGCAGTACTTC.